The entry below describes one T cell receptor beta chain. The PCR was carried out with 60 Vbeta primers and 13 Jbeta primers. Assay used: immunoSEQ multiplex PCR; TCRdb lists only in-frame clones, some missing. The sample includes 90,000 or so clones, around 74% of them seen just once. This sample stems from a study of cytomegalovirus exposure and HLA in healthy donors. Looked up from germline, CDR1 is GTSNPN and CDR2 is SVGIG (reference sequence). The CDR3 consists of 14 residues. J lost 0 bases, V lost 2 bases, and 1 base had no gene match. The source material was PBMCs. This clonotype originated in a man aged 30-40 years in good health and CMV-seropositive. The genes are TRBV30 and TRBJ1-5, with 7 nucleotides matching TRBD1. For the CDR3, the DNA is TGTGCCTGGAGTTGGGACAGTAGCAATCAGCCCCAGCATTTT. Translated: CAWSWDSSNQPQHF.